This TCR beta chain was retrieved from a study of shared clonotypes between healthy human individuals. Points from the study as a whole: Incomplete sequencing of sorted subsets was indicated by rarefaction despite large depth.

Positive CCR7 selection of CD45RO-negative cells yielded the naive CD8 cells, and terminally differentiated effector memory CD45RA+ cells were excluded. Healthy and HIV-negative, the adult donors had no recent acute infections or vaccinations. As concerns this clone: The target antigen is unknown.

A roughly 220 ng quantity of DNA, 25,000 to 30,000 T cell genomes, went into the sorted-subset replicate PCRs. TCRdb keeps only in-frame clones here, not all; method: immunoSEQ multiplex PCR. The profile shows about 2.2 million clones, about 93% of them singletons. V lost 6 bases and J lost 2, with 9 bases in between. The CDR3 runs to 13 residues. Per the germline V gene, CDR1 is SEHNR and CDR2 is FQNEAQ (reference sequence). The genes are TRBV7-9 and TRBJ2-3, with D possibly called TRBD1 or TRBD2 (5 bases each). Sequenced: naive CD8+ T cells from PBMCs. The origin of this receptor is a man aged 18 to 35 in good health. Some clones in this sample may be carry-over from other donors' samples. CDR3 sequence: CASRPGPTDTQYF. The DNA for the CDR3 is TGTGCCAGCAGACCGGGGCCCACAGATACGCAGTATTTT.